The sequence of this T cell receptor beta chain was determined in a study of cytomegalovirus exposure and HLA in healthy donors. PCR amplification relied on 60 Vbeta primers (plus 13 Jbeta primers). Assay used: immunoSEQ multiplex PCR; TCRdb lists only in-frame clones, some missing. This table has approximately 240,000 clones, about 89% appearing once. CDR1 and CDR2 from the germline V gene are SNHLY and FYNNEI. With V trimmed by 2 bases and J by 4 bases, 6 bases remained unmatched. The CDR3 is made up of 15 amino acids. Points on this clone: What it binds is not known.

General study points: According to a later analysis, most TCR beta chains associated with CMV appeared HLA-restricted.

This sequence originates from a woman between 18 and 29 years old in good health and CMV-seronegative. The rearrangement joins TRBV2 to TRBJ2-3, with TRBD2 identical over 7 bases. The sample was PBMCs. The CDR3 sequence: CASSERGSTADTQYF. The CDR3 DNA follows: TGTGCCAGCAGTGAACGCGGGAGTACCGCAGATACGCAGTATTTT.